The following is a T cell receptor beta chain sequence with its context. This clone was recorded once. Its antigen is not yet known. The input lacks base qualities; no much larger clone sits a single base away. This sample stems from a study of shared clonotypes between healthy human individuals (dated by TCRdb to 2020 to 2022). Broadly, across the study: The cohort included three men and a couple of women between 18 and 49 years of age. For each donor, three plates each were used for CD4 naive and CD4 memory, two plates were used for CD8 naive, and one plate was used for CD8 memory. The study deeply sequenced blood TCR repertoires of 5 or 6 healthy adults to estimate repertoire size and the extent of clonotype sharing between individuals. To increase sequencing depth and limit assay-specific biases, TCR repertoire library preparation and sequencing were carried out by different laboratories using diverse techniques. Between about 0.8 and 9 billion PBMCs per donor were obtained by leukapheresis.

CD8 naive samples were CD45RO-negative cells positively selected for CCR7, giving a CD45RA+CCR7+ population that excluded TemRA cells. Healthy HIV-negative adults with no recently reported acute infections or vaccinations were included as donors. Every donor was a Caucasian adult living in Nashville, Tennessee, USA. Blood was collected by leukapheresis, and PBMCs were isolated by Ficoll-Histopaque density gradient centrifugation and then cryopreserved in liquid nitrogen vapor phase. Analytical flow cytometry was used to check the purity and quantity of each magnetically sorted T cell population. From each sorted fraction, genomic DNA was isolated and quantified by UV absorbance on a Nanodrop 2000c. The research as a whole found: Compared with non-shared clonotypes, the clonotypes found in all four sorted-subset donors had higher generation probabilities. When several donors were compared, the shared fraction of clonotypes was around 5% for naive CD4, 3% to 4% for naive CD8, 2% to 2.5% for memory CD4, and 0.4% for memory CD8. Only blood was sampled, and tissue TCR repertoires likely differ from those in blood. The small number of donors limited the genetic and exposure-history diversity represented. Rarefaction of sorted-subset datasets indicated incomplete sequencing despite the large sequencing depth. Based on pairwise subsampling, the degree of clonotype sharing among donors was expected to be affected by sequencing depth. Estimated clonotype richness was generally larger for naive than for memory subsets.

The germline ends are 13 bases apart after V is trimmed by 2 bases and J by 4 bases. From the cysteine up to the phenylalanine, the CDR3 has a length of 15 residues. Only the CDR3 DNA is retained, 45 bases long and in frame from the first base. From the germline V gene, CDR1 is MNHEY and CDR2 is SVGAGI. Using the deep immunoSEQ assay, TCR CDR3 regions were amplified from genomic DNA by multiplex PCR. Genomic DNA extracted from each cell subset was distributed evenly over all wells of several immunoSEQ 96-well plates, and each plate served as one replicate. For sorted subsets, roughly 200 ng of genomic DNA, equivalent to 25,000 to 35,000 T cell genomes, went into each replicate PCR. Purified libraries were measured with a Qubit 3.0 fluorometer, size-checked on a Bioanalyzer 2100, and measured again with the KAPA Library Quantification kit. Every immunoSEQ 96-well plate was sequenced on a separate single-read 150-cycle Illumina NextSeq 550 flow cell. The study's own analysis went as follows. Because only junctional sequences without quality scores were contained in the immunoSEQ output, filtering matching that applied to full-length reads could not be performed. Sequences were annotated with PyIR, a Python wrapper for IgBLAST v1.9, using IMGT germline references to assign V/J genes and CDR3. Any read was removed if the V/J assignment was weak (E-value above 1e-6), the CDR3 was missing, or the read contained stop codons, out-of-frame junctions, or ambiguous translated residues. V3J clonotypes were defined by identical inferred V gene, J gene, and CDR3 amino acid sequence. The percentage overlap between two repertoires was calculated by dividing the number of shared unique clonotypes by the size of the smaller repertoire. Repertoire richness was assessed with RTK rarefaction, the Chao1 estimator, and Recon v2.1 estimates of unobserved clonotypes. For all TCRbeta clonotypes obtained by the gDNA method from several donors, generation probabilities were computed with OLGA. Imported from immuneACCESS, the table was reduced by TCRdb to in-frame sequences with V and J called. These copies leave out some clones; in studies compared against another copy, an unresolved V gene accounts for under half, and the cause of the remainder is not known. The V and J calls and clone size are taken from that table; D and trimming were inferred from the DNA. The sample includes over 800,000 clones, with 92% observed a single time. The ten largest clonotypes hold 24% of the sample.

Sequences were obtained from naive CD8+ T cells sorted from blood. The cell subset or site tag for this specimen amounts to: CD45RA+CCR7+. The receptor comes from a man younger than 40 in good health. The chain is encoded by TRBV6-5 joined to TRBJ2-3; TRBD1 could be the D gene, as 7 bases match. The DNA reads TGTGCCAGCAGTTACACAACAGGGGAGGCAGATACGCAGTATTTT. Its protein is CASSYTTGEADTQYF.